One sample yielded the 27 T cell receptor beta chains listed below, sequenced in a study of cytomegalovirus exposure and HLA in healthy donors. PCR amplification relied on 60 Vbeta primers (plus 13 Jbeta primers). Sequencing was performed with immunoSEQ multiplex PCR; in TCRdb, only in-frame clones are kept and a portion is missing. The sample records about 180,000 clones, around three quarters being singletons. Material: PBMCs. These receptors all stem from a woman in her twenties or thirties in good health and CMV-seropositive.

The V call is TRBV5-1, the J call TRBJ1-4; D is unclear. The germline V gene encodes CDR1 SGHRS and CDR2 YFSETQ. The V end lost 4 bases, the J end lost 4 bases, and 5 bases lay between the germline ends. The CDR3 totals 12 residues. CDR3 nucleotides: TGCGCCAGCAGCCAAAATAATGAAAAACTGTTTTTT. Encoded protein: CASSQNNEKLFF.

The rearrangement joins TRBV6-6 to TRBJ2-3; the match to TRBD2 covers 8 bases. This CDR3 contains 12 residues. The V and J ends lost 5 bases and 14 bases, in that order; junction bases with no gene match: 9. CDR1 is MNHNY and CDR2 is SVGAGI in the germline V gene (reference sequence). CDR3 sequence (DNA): TGTGCCAGCAGTAATGAAGCGGGGGCGGGGTATTTT. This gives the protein CASSNEAGAGYF.

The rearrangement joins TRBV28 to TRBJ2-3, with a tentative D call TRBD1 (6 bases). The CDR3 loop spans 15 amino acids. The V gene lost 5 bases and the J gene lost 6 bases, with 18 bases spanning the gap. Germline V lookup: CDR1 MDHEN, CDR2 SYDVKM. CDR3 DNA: TGTGCCAGCAGTCTTGAGGGGGTTGTGGGGGATACGCAGTATTTT. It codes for CASSLEGVVGDTQYF. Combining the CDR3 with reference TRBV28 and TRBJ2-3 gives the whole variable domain DVKVTQSSRYLVKRTGEKVFLECVQDMDHENMFWYRQDPGLGLRLIYFSYDVKMKEKGDIPEGYSVSREKKERFSLILESASTNQTSMYLCASSLEGVVGDTQYFGPGTRLTVL.

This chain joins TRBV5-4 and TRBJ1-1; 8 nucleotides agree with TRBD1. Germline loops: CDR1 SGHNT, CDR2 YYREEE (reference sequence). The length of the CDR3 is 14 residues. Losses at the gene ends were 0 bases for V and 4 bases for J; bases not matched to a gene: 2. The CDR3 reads CASSLDRGGTEAFF. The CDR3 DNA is TGTGCCAGCAGCTTGGACAGGGGGGGCACTGAAGCTTTCTTT.

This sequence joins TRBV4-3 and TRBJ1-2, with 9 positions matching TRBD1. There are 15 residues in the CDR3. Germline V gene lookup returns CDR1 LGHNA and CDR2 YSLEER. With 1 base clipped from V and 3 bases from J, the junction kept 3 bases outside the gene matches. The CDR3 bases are TGCGCCAGCAGCCAAGTGTGGACAGGGGACTATGGCTACACCTTC. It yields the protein CASSQVWTGDYGYTF.

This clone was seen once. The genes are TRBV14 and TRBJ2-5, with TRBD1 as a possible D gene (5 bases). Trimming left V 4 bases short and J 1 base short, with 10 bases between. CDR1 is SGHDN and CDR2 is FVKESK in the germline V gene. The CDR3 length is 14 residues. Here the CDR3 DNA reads TGTGCCAGCAGCCGCAGGGATCCCCAAGAGACCCAGTACTTC. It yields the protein CASSRRDPQETQYF.

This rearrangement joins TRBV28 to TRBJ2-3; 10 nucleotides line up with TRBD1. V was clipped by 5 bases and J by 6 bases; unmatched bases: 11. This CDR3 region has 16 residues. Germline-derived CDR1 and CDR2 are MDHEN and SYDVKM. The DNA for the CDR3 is TGTGCCAGCAGTACAGCAGGGACAGGGGATCTGGATACGCAGTATTTT. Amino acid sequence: CASSTAGTGDLDTQYF.

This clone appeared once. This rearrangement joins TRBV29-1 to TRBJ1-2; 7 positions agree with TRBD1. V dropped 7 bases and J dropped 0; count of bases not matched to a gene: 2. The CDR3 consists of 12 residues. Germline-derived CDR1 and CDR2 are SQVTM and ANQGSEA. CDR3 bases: TGCAGCGCAGGGACAGCTAACTATGGCTACACCTTC. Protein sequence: CSAGTANYGYTF.

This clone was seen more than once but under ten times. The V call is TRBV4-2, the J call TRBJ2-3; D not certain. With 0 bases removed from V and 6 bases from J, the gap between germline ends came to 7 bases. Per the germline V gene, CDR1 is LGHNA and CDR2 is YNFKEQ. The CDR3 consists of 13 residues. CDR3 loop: CASSQDPGDTQYF. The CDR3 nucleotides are TGTGCCAGCAGCCAAGACCCCGGGGATACGCAGTATTTT.

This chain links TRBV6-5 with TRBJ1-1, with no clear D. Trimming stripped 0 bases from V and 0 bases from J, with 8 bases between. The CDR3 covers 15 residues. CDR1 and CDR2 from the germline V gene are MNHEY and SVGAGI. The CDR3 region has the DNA TGTGCCAGCAGTTACTCAAGGCGGATGAACACTGAAGCTTTCTTT. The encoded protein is CASSYSRRMNTEAFF.

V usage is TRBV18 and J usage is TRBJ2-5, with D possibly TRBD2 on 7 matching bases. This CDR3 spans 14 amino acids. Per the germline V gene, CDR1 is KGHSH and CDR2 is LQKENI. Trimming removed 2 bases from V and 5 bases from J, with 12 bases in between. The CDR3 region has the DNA TGTGCCAGCTCACCAGCGGGGGCGAGGGAGACCCAGTACTTC. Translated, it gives CASSPAGARETQYF.

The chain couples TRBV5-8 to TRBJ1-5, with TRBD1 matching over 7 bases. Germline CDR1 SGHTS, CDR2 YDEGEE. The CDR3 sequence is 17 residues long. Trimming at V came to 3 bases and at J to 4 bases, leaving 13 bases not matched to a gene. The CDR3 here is CASSSVTGMFQNQPQHF. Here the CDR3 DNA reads TGTGCCAGCAGCTCCGTGACAGGGATGTTCCAGAATCAGCCCCAGCATTTT.

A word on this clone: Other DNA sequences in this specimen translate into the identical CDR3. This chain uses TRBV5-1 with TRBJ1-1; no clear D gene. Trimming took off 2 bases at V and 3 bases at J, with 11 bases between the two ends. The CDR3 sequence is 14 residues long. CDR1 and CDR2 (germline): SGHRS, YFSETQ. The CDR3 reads CASSLQDLDTEAFF. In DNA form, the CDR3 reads TGCGCCAGCAGCTTACAAGACTTGGACACTGAAGCTTTCTTT.

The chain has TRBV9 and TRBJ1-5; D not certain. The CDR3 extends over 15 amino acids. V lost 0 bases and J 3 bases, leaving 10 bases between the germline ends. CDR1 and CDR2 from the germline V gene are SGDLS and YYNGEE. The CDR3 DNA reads TGTGCCAGCAGCGTAGGCAGAAACCCCAATCAGCCCCAGCATTTT. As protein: CASSVGRNPNQPQHF.

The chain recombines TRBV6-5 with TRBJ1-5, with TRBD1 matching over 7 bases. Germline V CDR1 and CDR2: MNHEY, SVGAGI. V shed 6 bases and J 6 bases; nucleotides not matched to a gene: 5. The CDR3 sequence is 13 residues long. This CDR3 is CASSSTGIQPQHF. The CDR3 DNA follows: TGTGCCAGCAGCTCGACAGGGATTCAGCCCCAGCATTTT.

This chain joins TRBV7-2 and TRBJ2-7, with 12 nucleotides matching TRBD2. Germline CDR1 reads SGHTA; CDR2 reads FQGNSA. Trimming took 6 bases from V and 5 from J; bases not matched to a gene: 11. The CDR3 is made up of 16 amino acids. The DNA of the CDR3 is TGTGCCAGCAGATTCCGGACTAGCGGGGCTGGGGACGAGCAGTACTTC. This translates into CASRFRTSGAGDEQYF. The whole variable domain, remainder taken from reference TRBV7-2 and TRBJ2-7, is GAGVSQSPSNKVTEKGKDVELRCDPISGHTALYWYRQSLGQGLEFLIYFQGNSAPDKSGLPSDRFSAERTGGSVSTLTIQRTQQEDSAVYLCASRFRTSGAGDEQYFGPGTRLTVT.

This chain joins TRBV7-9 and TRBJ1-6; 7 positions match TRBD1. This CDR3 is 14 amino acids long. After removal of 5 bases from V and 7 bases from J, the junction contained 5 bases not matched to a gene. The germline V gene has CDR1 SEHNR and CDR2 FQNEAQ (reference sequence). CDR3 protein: CASSHGTENSPLHF. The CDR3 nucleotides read TGTGCCAGCAGCCACGGGACAGAGAATTCACCCCTCCACTTT.

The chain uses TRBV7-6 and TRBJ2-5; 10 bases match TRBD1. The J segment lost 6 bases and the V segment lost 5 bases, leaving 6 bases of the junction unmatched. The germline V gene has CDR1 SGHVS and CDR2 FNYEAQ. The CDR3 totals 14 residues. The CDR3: CASSPTGGAKTQYF. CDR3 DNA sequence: TGTGCCAGCAGCCCGACAGGGGGCGCGAAGACCCAGTACTTC.

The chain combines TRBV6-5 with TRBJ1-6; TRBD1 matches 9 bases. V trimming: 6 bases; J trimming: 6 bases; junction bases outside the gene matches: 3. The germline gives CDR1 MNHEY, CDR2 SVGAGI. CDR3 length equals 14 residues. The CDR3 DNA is TGTGCCAGCAGCATACAGGGGGCTAATTCACCCCTCCACTTT. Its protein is CASSIQGANSPLHF.

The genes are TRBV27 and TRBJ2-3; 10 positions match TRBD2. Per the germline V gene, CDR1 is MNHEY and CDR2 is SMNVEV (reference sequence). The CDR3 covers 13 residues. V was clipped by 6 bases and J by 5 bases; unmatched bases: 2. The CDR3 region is CASRLAGGDTQYF. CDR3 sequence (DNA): TGTGCCAGCAGGTTAGCGGGGGGAGATACGCAGTATTTT.

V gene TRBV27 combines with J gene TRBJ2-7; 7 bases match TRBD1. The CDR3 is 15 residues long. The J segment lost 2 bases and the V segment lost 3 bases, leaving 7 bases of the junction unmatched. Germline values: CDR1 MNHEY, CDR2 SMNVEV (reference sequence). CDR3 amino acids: CASSLRGQVTYEQYF. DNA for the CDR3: TGTGCCAGCAGTTTGCGAGGACAGGTGACCTACGAGCAGTACTTC.

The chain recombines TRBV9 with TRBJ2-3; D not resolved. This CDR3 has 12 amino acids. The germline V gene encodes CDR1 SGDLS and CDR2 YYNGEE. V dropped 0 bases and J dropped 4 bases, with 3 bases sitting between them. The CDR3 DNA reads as TGTGCCAGCAGCGTAGTCGCAGATACGCAGTATTTT. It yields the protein CASSVVADTQYF.

CDR3 DNA sequence: TGTGCCAGTCAGTGGGGCGTTACCGGGGAGCTGTTTTTT. It codes for CASQWGVTGELFF. The V call is TRBV6-5, the J call TRBJ2-2; possibly TRBD1 for D (5 bases). The CDR3 is 13 residues long. Germline V gene lookup returns CDR1 MNHEY and CDR2 SVGAGI. V lost 9 bases and J 5 bases, leaving 13 bases between the germline ends.

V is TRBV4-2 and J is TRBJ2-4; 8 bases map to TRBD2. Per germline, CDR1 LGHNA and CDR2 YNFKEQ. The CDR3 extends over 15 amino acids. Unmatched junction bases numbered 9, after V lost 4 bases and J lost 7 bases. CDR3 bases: TGTGCCAGCAGCCCTCACCAGCGGGGGCCGAACATTCAGTACTTC. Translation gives CASSPHQRGPNIQYF.

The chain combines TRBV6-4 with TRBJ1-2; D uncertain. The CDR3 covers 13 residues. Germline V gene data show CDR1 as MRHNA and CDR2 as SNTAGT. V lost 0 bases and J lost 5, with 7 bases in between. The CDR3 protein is CASSDSEDYGYTF. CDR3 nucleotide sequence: TGTGCCAGCAGTGACTCGGAGGATTATGGCTACACCTTC.

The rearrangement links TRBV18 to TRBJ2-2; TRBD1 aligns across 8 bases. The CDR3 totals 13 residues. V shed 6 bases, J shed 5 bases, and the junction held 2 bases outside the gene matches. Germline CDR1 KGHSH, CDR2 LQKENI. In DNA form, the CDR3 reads TGTGCCAGCTCGGACAGGGAGACCGGGGAGCTGTTTTTT. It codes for CASSDRETGELFF.

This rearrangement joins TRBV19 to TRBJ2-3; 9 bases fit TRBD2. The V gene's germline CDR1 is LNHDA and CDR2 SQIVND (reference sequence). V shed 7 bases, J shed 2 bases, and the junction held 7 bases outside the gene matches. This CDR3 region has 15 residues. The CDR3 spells CASKIAGVPTDTQYF. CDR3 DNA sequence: TGTGCCAGTAAAATAGCGGGGGTACCCACAGATACGCAGTATTTT.